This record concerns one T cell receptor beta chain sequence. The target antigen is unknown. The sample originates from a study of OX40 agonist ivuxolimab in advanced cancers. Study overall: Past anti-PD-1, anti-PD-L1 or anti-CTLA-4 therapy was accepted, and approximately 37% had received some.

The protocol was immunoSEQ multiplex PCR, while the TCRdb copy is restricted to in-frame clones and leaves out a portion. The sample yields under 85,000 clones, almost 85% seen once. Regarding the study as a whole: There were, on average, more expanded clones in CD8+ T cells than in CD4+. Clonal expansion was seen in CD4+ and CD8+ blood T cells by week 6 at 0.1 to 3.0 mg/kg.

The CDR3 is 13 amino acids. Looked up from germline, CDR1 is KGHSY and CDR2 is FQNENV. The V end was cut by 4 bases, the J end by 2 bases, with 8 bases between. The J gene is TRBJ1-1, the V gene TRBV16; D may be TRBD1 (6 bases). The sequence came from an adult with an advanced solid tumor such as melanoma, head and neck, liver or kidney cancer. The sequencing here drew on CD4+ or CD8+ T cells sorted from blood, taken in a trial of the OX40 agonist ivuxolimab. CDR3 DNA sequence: TGTGCCAGCAGCCCGGGGACAAACACTGAAGCTTTCTTT. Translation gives CASSPGTNTEAFF.